Reported below is one T cell receptor beta chain. Germline V gene data show CDR1 as SGHAT and CDR2 as FQDESV (reference sequence). Trimming removed 0 bases at V and 8 bases at J, with 23 bases between. The CDR3 is 18 amino acids. The record originates from a study of blood T cell repertoires in COVID-19. Authors' data handling: Reference gene primer amplification in the assay estimated nucleated cell counts. Profiled with immunoSEQ multiplex PCR; TCRdb holds only in-frame clones, not every one. That table is the source of V, J and clone size, and D and trimming were worked out from the DNA. The data show a few hundred thousand clones, roughly 87% seen once.

Sequenced material: peripheral blood. The V call is TRBV11-1, the J call TRBJ2-1; D may be TRBD2 (7 bases). This TCR derives from a man younger than 30 with active or convalescent COVID-19. The CDR3 sequence is CASSLAHGGRDSSDEQFF. The DNA for the CDR3 is TGTGCCAGCAGCTTAGCGCACGGGGGGCGGGATTCGAGCGATGAGCAGTTCTTC.